The present T cell receptor beta chain was sequenced within a study of T cell repertoires in cytomegalovirus infection (dated by TCRdb to the late 2010s). Background for the entire study: Donor HLA type was relevant to the analysis, because carriage of CMV infection together with the matching HLA type was indicated by public TCR beta signatures.

Findings and caveats that apply to the study as a whole: The ex vivo response was dominated by HLA-C-restricted CMV-specific TCR beta clonotypes, which also provided the single most frequent clonotype in two of eight donors. In both this cohort and an independent approximately 400-donor cohort, the cumulative frequency of public TCR beta family members distinguished carriers of CMV infection plus the relevant HLA type.

TCRdb records Illumina HiSeq 1500 as the sequencer. Using fastp at Q25 and MiXCR, TCRdb reprocessed the public reads and kept productive beta chains. Rows merge per CDR3 protein into single entries with the most common DNA and genes. The sample table lists approximately 630,000 distinct CDR3 sequences, roughly a quarter of them with a count of one. The ten largest make up 7% to 9% of the sample. The CDR3 runs 16 amino acids, cysteine and phenylalanine included. Kept here is only the CDR3 DNA, which spans 48 bases and is read in frame from base 1. V has 5 bases trimmed and J has 5 bases trimmed; junction bases matching no gene number 7. The germline V gene supplies CDR1 MNHNS and CDR2 SASEGT. In its sample, this clonotype was seen a few times. It lacks a known antigen. No quality values exist for individual bases; no much larger clone is one base distant.

Material for sequencing was CD8+ T cells from PBMCs. The origin of this receptor is a human donor in good health (CMV status not recorded). Some clones in this sample may be carry-over from other donors' samples. The V and J genes are TRBV6-1 and TRBJ2-2; the junction holds 11 bases that match TRBD1. In nucleotides, the sequence is TGTGCCAGCAGTCTAGAGGGGGACAGGGGGACCGGGGAGCTGTTTTTT. This codes for CASSLEGDRGTGELFF.